These T cell receptor beta chains were read from a single sample in a study of tumor-infiltrating lymphocytes in primary liver carcinoma. Using its own MiXCR run on the multiplex PCR reads, TCRdb lists one record per CDR3 protein. The sample lists 150,000 to 200,000 distinct CDR3 sequences, about 60% occurring once. Sequencing was done on a sample of peripheral blood. These receptors were taken from a man in his forties or fifties with primary liver carcinoma and hepatitis B virus infection. Both conserved end residues are part of each CDR3. The order of the fields is clone size, J gene, CDR3 length, D gene, V gene, CDR3 DNA, CDR3 protein. A D gene is named only where the DNA matches it firmly. Some rows mark clone size as missing; the rest say once, few, many or name a class of expanded clone.

many,TRBJ1-4,16,TRBD1,TRBV11-2,TGTGCCAGCAGCTTCACTCCGGGACAGGGGCATGAAAAACTGTTTTTT,CASSFTPGQGHEKLFF
few,TRBJ1-6,15,.,TRBV7-8,TGTGCCAGCAGCTTAGGCGCGGGGGGTAATTCACCCCTCCACTTT,CASSLGAGGNSPLHF
.,TRBJ2-1,13,.,TRBV11-3,TGTGCCAGCAGCTCTACTGGGGGAAATGAGCAGTTCTTC,CASSSTGGNEQFF
.,TRBJ2-1,15,TRBD2,TRBV6-2/TRBV6-3,TGTGCCAGCAGTTACCCCCAGCGGGATTCCAATGAGCAGTTCTTC,CASSYPQRDSNEQFF
.,TRBJ2-1,13,TRBD2,TRBV9,TGTGCCAGCAGCCCGGCGGGGGGCGATGAGCAGTTCTTC,CASSPAGGDEQFF
.,TRBJ2-1,14,.,TRBV10-3,TGTGCCATCAGTGCTGGGGGATTCGGCAATGAGCAGTTCTTC,CAISAGGFGNEQFF
few,TRBJ2-7,12,.,TRBV11-2,TGTGCCATCAGCTTAGGAGGATACGAGCAGTACTTC,CAISLGGYEQYF
many,TRBJ2-2,15,.,TRBV11-2,TGTGCCAGCAGCTTAGGGGGCGCGAACACCGGGGAGCTGTTTTTT,CASSLGGANTGELFF
.,TRBJ2-7,13,TRBD1,TRBV11-3,TGTGTCAGCAGCTTAGGGGGCACCGGGGAGCAGTACTTC,CVSSLGGTGEQYF
few,TRBJ2-1,15,.,TRBV7-8,TGTGCCAGCAGCTACGGGACCCACCTGGGGGGTGAGCAGTTCTTC,CASSYGTHLGGEQFF
.,TRBJ1-2,16,.,TRBV6-2/TRBV6-3,TGTGCCAGCAGTTACCCCCACCCCTTGAGTGCGGATGGCTACACCTTC,CASSYPHPLSADGYTF
few,TRBJ2-2,14,.,TRBV29-1,TGCAGCGTTGAAATAACCGCGAACACCGGGGAGCTGTTTTTT,CSVEITANTGELFF
.,TRBJ2-7,14,.,TRBV11-2,TGTGCCAGCAACCACCCACCCGACTCCTACGAGCAGTACTTC,CASNHPPDSYEQYF
few,TRBJ2-1,10,.,TRBV29-1,TGCAGCGTTGAACGTGATGAGCAGTTCTTC,CSVERDEQFF
once,TRBJ2-1,13,.,TRBV9,TGTGCCAGCAGCGTCTACCGGGACAATGAGCAGTTCTTC,CASSVYRDNEQFF
.,TRBJ2-1,16,TRBD2,TRBV11-2,TGTGCCAGCAGCGACCTTAGCGGGAGGACCTACAATGAGCAGTTCTTC,CASSDLSGRTYNEQFF
few,TRBJ1-3,14,.,TRBV6-5,TGTGCCAGCAGTTACTTTTACGGAGGAAACACCATATATTTT,CASSYFYGGNTIYF
many,TRBJ2-3,15,TRBD1,TRBV11-2,TGTGCCAGCAGCTCGAGGGACAGGGATCCAGATACGCAGTATTTT,CASSSRDRDPDTQYF
few,TRBJ1-2,15,.,TRBV29-1,TGCAGCGTTGAGATTCTTCAATCGGGTAGCTATGGCTACACCTTC,CSVEILQSGSYGYTF
few,TRBJ2-1,14,TRBD2,TRBV29-1,TGCAGCGTTATTTACGGGACTAGCGTCAATGAGCAGTTCTTC,CSVIYGTSVNEQFF
.,TRBJ1-1,14,TRBD1,TRBV6-1,TGTGCCAGCAGTGAAGTAGGACAGGGGGAGGAGGCTTTCTTT,CASSEVGQGEEAFF
.,TRBJ2-1,15,.,TRBV12-3/TRBV12-4,TGTGCCAGCAGTGAAGGTAGTAGGGGCTACAATGAGCAGTTCTTC,CASSEGSRGYNEQFF
few,TRBJ2-2,18,.,TRBV4-1,TGCGCCAGCAGCCAAGATAGTTGGTGGGGGGATGGCACCGGGGAGCTGTTTTTT,CASSQDSWWGDGTGELFF
.,TRBJ2-7,15,.,TRBV12-3/TRBV12-4,TGTGCCAGCAGTTTAGCGCCGAACAGCGCGAAGGAGCAGTACTTC,CASSLAPNSAKEQYF